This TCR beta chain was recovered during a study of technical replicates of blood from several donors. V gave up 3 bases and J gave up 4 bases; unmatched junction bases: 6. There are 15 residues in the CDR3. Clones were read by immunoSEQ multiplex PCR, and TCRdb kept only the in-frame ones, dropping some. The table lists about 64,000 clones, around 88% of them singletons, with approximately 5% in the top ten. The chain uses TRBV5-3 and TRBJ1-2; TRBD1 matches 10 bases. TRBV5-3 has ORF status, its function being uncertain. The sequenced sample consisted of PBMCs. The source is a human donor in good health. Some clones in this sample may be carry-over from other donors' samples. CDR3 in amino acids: CARSYGTGVGYGYTF. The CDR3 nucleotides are TGTGCCAGAAGCTACGGGACAGGGGTGGGCTATGGCTACACCTTC.